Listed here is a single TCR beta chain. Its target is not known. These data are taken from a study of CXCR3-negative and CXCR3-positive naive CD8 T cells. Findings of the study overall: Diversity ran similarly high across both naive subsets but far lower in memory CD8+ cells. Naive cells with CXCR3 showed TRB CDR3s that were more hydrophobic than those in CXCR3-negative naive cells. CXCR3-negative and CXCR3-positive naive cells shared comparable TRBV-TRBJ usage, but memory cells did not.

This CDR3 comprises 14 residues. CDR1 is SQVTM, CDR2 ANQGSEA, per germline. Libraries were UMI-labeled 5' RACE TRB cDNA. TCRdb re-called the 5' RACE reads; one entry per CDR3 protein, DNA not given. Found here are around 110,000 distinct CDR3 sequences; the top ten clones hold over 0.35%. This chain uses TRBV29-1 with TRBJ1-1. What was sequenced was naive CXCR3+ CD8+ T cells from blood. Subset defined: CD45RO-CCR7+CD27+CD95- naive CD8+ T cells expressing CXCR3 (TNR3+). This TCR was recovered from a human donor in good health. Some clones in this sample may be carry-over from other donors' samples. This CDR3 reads CSVEDWTGNTEAFF.